The entry below describes one T cell receptor beta chain. The antigen it recognizes is unknown. No base quality information exists; no much larger clone differs at one position. Genomic DNA was extracted from sorted cells for sequencing of the TCRbeta CDR3 region. The immunoSEQ Assay was used for sequencing of TCRbeta CDR3 regions. Not all clones reach the TCRdb copy of this immuneACCESS table, which keeps in-frame sequences only. Checked studies attribute under half of the gap to unresolved V genes and leave the rest unexplained. The sample table lists tens of thousands of clones, 65% to 85% of them with a count of one. The top ten clonotypes cover roughly 18% of the sample. Patients with autoimmune disease history or receiving systemic immunosuppression were excluded from the trial. Peripheral blood for TCR sequencing was collected from all dose cohorts at baseline, on cycle 4 day 1, and on cycle 7 day 1. The samples were taken from a phase I, first-in-human, multicenter, open-label dose-escalation trial of ivuxolimab. The trial enrolled adults with locally advanced or metastatic head and neck squamous cell, hepatocellular, melanoma or renal cell carcinoma. CD4+ and CD8+ T cells were sorted separately from peripheral blood before TCR sequencing.

From cysteine to phenylalanine, the CDR3 is 14 amino acids long. Only CDR3 DNA remains: 42 bases, in frame from the first base. From a lookup of the germline V gene (reference sequence), CDR1 and CDR2 are GTSNPN and SVGIG. Cut back by 4 bases and 0 bases, the V and J ends lie 10 bases apart. The sample is drawn from a study of OX40 agonist ivuxolimab in advanced cancers. Concerning the study at large: Ivuxolimab was an agonistic, fully human IgG2 monoclonal antibody directed against OX40 (CD134), a costimulatory receptor. The paper describes the monotherapy dose-escalation part (N ≈ 50 patients) of the phase I trial of ivuxolimab. Prior anti-PD-1, anti-PD-L1 or anti-CTLA-4 therapy was permitted, and 30% to 45% of dose-escalation patients had received checkpoint inhibitors. Partial responses occurred in three dose-escalation patients, of whom one had hepatocellular carcinoma and two had cutaneous melanoma. Of the approximately 50 dose-escalation patients, hepatocellular carcinoma was present in roughly 19, melanoma in around 15, renal cell carcinoma in 9 and head and neck cancer in 9. Intravenous ivuxolimab was administered to patients every 2 weeks at six dose levels: 0.01, 0.1, 0.3, 1.5, 3 and 10 mg/kg. Peripheral TCRbeta sequencing was intended to test whether TCR sequence diversity was altered and clonal T-cell expansion was caused by ivuxolimab. In the dose-escalation cohort, roughly 80% of patients were male, and the mean age was around 60 years, with a range of roughly 20 to 80.

Beyond this particular receptor, the publication reports: Low levels of normalized T-cell clonal expansion were also shown by some nonresponding patients. Clonal expansion of both CD4+ and CD8+ blood T cells was observed from baseline to week 6 at doses 0.1 to 3.0 mg/kg. The antigen specificity of the clonally expanded peripheral T cells was not determined. In partial responders in the 0.1-3.0 mg/kg groups, normalized peripheral clonal expansion was found to be among the lowest, especially among CD8+ T cells. After ivuxolimab, more expanded clones were found on average in CD8+ T cells than in CD4+ T cells.

Recombination linked TRBV30 to TRBJ2-1, with no reliable assignment of the D segment. The sample was CD4+ or CD8+ T cells sorted from blood, taken in a trial of the OX40 agonist ivuxolimab. This sequence originates from an adult with an advanced solid tumor such as melanoma, head and neck, liver or kidney cancer. The DNA reads as follows: TGTGCCTGGACTACGGGCAGCTCCTACAATGAGCAGTTCTTC. Its product reads: CAWTTGSSYNEQFF.